This T cell receptor (beta chain) was captured by sequencing in a study of CD8 T cells in ankylosing spondylitis. Quantitative molecular-barcoded 5'-RACE generated the TCR beta libraries. TCRdb fed the 5' RACE reads into MiXCR, producing one record per CDR3 protein. The sample consists of around 230,000 distinct CDR3 sequences, 8% to 9.5% of them appearing once. Germline V gives CDR1 DFQATT, CDR2 SNEGSKA (reference sequence). This CDR3 is 13 amino acids long. V lost 5 bases to trimming and J lost 5 bases; unmatched junction nucleotides: 5. This clonotype occurred many times. This receptor was obtained from a male donor with ankylosing spondylitis or in good health (not recorded which). This sequence joins TRBV20-1 and TRBJ1-4; 7 nucleotides align to TRBD1. The sample taken for sequencing was blood, either unsorted or a sorted T cell fraction (not recorded which). In DNA form, the CDR3 reads TGCAGTGCTCCGACAGGGATAAATGAAAAACTGTTTTTT. The encoded protein is CSAPTGINEKLFF.